These T cell receptor beta chains were read from a single sample in a study of blood T cell repertoires in COVID-19. Profiled with immunoSEQ multiplex PCR; TCRdb holds only in-frame clones, not every one. The sample has fewer than 350,000 clones, 70% to 90% seen once. Sequencing used PBMCs or T cells enriched from blood (not recorded which). The origin of the receptors is a woman between 35 and 50 years old with acute COVID-19. Both conserved end residues are part of each CDR3. Each record gives: V gene, J gene, D gene, clone size, CDR3 protein, CDR3 DNA. A D gene is named only where the DNA matches it firmly. Part of the rows lack a size; the others show once, few, many or a class for expanded clones.

V gene: TRBV5-8
J gene: TRBJ1-1
D gene: .
clone size: .
CDR3 protein: CASSLPPLRGRAEAFF
CDR3 DNA: TGTGCCAGCAGCTTGCCACCCCTAAGAGGGAGGGCTGAAGCTTTCTTT

V gene: TRBV3-1/TRBV3-2
J gene: TRBJ1-2
D gene: TRBD1
clone size: .
CDR3 protein: CASSHSGQGLGYTF
CDR3 DNA: TGTGCCAGCAGCCACTCGGGACAGGGCCTCGGCTACACCTTC

V gene: TRBV5-1
J gene: TRBJ1-2
D gene: TRBD1
clone size: .
CDR3 protein: CASSLGDRGWANYGYTF
CDR3 DNA: TGCGCCAGCAGCTTGGGAGACAGGGGTTGGGCTAACTATGGCTACACCTTC

V gene: TRBV6-6
J gene: TRBJ1-2
D gene: TRBD1
clone size: .
CDR3 protein: CASSPNRGYGYTF
CDR3 DNA: TGTGCCAGCAGTCCGAACAGGGGCTATGGCTACACCTTC

V gene: TRBV10-2
J gene: TRBJ2-7
D gene: TRBD1
clone size: .
CDR3 protein: CASSGQGATEQYF
CDR3 DNA: TGCGCCAGCAGCGGACAGGGGGCGACCGAGCAGTACTTC

V gene: TRBV12-3/TRBV12-4
J gene: TRBJ1-1
D gene: .
clone size: .
CDR3 protein: CASSPVRGTEAFF
CDR3 DNA: TGTGCCAGCAGCCCTGTCCGGGGCACTGAAGCTTTCTTT

V gene: TRBV4-1
J gene: TRBJ2-1
D gene: TRBD2
clone size: few
CDR3 protein: CASSQVDMGLAGYNEQFF
CDR3 DNA: TGCGCCAGCAGCCAGGTTGATATGGGACTAGCGGGATATAATGAGCAGTTCTTC

V gene: TRBV25-1
J gene: TRBJ2-7
D gene: .
clone size: .
CDR3 protein: CASSEGDNYEQYF
CDR3 DNA: TGTGCCAGCAGTGAGGGCGATAACTACGAGCAGTACTTC

V gene: TRBV18
J gene: TRBJ2-7
D gene: TRBD2
clone size: .
CDR3 protein: CASSPTGTSGILYEQYF
CDR3 DNA: TGTGCCAGCTCACCCACCGGGACTAGCGGGATTCTCTACGAGCAGTACTTC

V gene: TRBV28
J gene: TRBJ1-4
D gene: TRBD1
clone size: .
CDR3 protein: CASSLSQGARKLFF
CDR3 DNA: TGTGCCAGCAGTTTATCTCAGGGGGCGCGGAAACTGTTTTTT

V gene: TRBV6-2/TRBV6-3
J gene: TRBJ1-5
D gene: TRBD1
clone size: .
CDR3 protein: CASSWTGKQPQHF
CDR3 DNA: TGTGCCAGCAGTTGGACAGGGAAACAGCCCCAGCATTTT

V gene: TRBV2
J gene: TRBJ1-4
D gene: .
clone size: few
CDR3 protein: CASRNSPATNEKLFF
CDR3 DNA: TGTGCCAGCAGGAACTCACCCGCAACTAATGAAAAACTGTTTTTT

V gene: TRBV27
J gene: TRBJ2-6
D gene: .
clone size: .
CDR3 protein: CASRKQGSGANVLTF
CDR3 DNA: TGTGCCAGCAGAAAACAGGGCTCTGGGGCCAACGTCCTGACTTTC

V gene: TRBV19
J gene: TRBJ1-2
D gene: TRBD1
clone size: .
CDR3 protein: CASSTTGNGYTF
CDR3 DNA: TGTGCCAGTAGTACGACAGGGAATGGCTACACCTTC

V gene: TRBV12-3/TRBV12-4
J gene: TRBJ2-1
D gene: TRBD2
clone size: .
CDR3 protein: CASSWTSDSEQFF
CDR3 DNA: TGTGCCAGCAGTTGGACTAGCGATAGTGAGCAGTTCTTC

V gene: TRBV11-1
J gene: TRBJ2-2
D gene: .
clone size: .
CDR3 protein: CASREDTGELFF
CDR3 DNA: TGTGCCAGCAGGGAGGACACCGGGGAGCTGTTTTTT

V gene: TRBV11-2
J gene: TRBJ2-7
D gene: TRBD2
clone size: .
CDR3 protein: CASSFVGRAYEQYF
CDR3 DNA: TGTGCCAGCAGCTTTGTAGGGAGGGCCTACGAGCAGTACTTC

V gene: TRBV24-1
J gene: TRBJ2-3
D gene: TRBD1
clone size: few
CDR3 protein: CATSEGQVSTDTQYF
CDR3 DNA: TGTGCCACCAGCGAGGGACAGGTGAGCACAGATACGCAGTATTTT

V gene: TRBV7-8
J gene: TRBJ1-1
D gene: TRBD1
clone size: .
CDR3 protein: CASSLGTGGRLNTEAFF
CDR3 DNA: TGTGCCAGCAGCTTAGGGACAGGGGGAAGGCTGAACACTGAAGCTTTCTTT

V gene: TRBV29-1
J gene: TRBJ1-2
D gene: TRBD1
clone size: .
CDR3 protein: CSVDVDRGNGYTF
CDR3 DNA: TGCAGCGTTGATGTGGACAGGGGGAATGGCTACACCTTC

V gene: TRBV3-1/TRBV3-2
J gene: TRBJ2-7
D gene: .
clone size: .
CDR3 protein: CASSPAGAWGYEQYF
CDR3 DNA: TGTGCCAGCAGCCCTGCAGGGGCGTGGGGCTACGAGCAGTACTTC

V gene: TRBV5-1
J gene: TRBJ2-1
D gene: TRBD2
clone size: .
CDR3 protein: CASSSLTAGDYEQFF
CDR3 DNA: TGCGCCAGCAGCTCGTTGACAGCGGGAGACTATGAGCAGTTCTTC

V gene: TRBV9
J gene: TRBJ2-3
D gene: .
clone size: .
CDR3 protein: CASSVSGGARTQYF
CDR3 DNA: TGTGCCAGCAGCGTGTCCGGCGGGGCTCGTACGCAGTATTTT

V gene: TRBV29-1
J gene: TRBJ2-3
D gene: .
clone size: .
CDR3 protein: CSVPGLPAGTDTQYF
CDR3 DNA: TGCAGCGTTCCAGGCCTGCCAGCGGGCACAGATACGCAGTATTTT

V gene: TRBV28
J gene: TRBJ1-2
D gene: TRBD1
clone size: .
CDR3 protein: CASSLVQGARGYTF
CDR3 DNA: TGTGCCAGCAGTTTAGTGCAGGGGGCGCGTGGCTACACCTTC

V gene: TRBV14
J gene: TRBJ1-2
D gene: .
clone size: .
CDR3 protein: CASSPQDRYGYTF
CDR3 DNA: TGTGCCAGCAGCCCTCAAGACAGATATGGCTACACCTTC

V gene: TRBV7-2
J gene: TRBJ1-2
D gene: TRBD1
clone size: .
CDR3 protein: CASSLAPPDRGGYGYTF
CDR3 DNA: TGTGCCAGCAGCTTAGCCCCCCCGGACAGGGGAGGGTATGGCTACACCTTC

V gene: TRBV7-9
J gene: TRBJ2-7
D gene: .
clone size: .
CDR3 protein: CASSLQGLYEQYF
CDR3 DNA: TGTGCCAGCAGCTTACAGGGGCTCTACGAGCAGTACTTC

V gene: TRBV28
J gene: TRBJ2-7
D gene: .
clone size: .
CDR3 protein: CASSLITGFGEQYF
CDR3 DNA: TGTGCCAGCAGCCTTATTACAGGTTTTGGCGAGCAGTACTTC

V gene: TRBV13
J gene: TRBJ2-7
D gene: .
clone size: .
CDR3 protein: CASSLVGVTYEQYF
CDR3 DNA: TGTGCCAGCAGCTTAGTGGGAGTGACCTACGAGCAGTACTTC

V gene: TRBV20-1
J gene: TRBJ2-7
D gene: .
clone size: .
CDR3 protein: CSASLTAGSTLSYEQYF
CDR3 DNA: TGCAGTGCTAGTCTTACAGCGGGTTCAACCCTCTCCTACGAGCAGTACTTC

V gene: TRBV19
J gene: TRBJ1-4
D gene: TRBD1
clone size: .
CDR3 protein: CASSTSGTDEKLFF
CDR3 DNA: TGTGCCAGTAGTACCTCTGGGACAGATGAAAAACTGTTTTTT

V gene: TRBV5-6
J gene: TRBJ1-5
D gene: TRBD1
clone size: .
CDR3 protein: CASSWGQYSNQPQHF
CDR3 DNA: TGTGCCAGCAGCTGGGGACAGTATAGCAATCAGCCCCAGCATTTT

V gene: TRBV18
J gene: TRBJ2-7
D gene: TRBD1
clone size: .
CDR3 protein: CASSPWDRGYEQYF
CDR3 DNA: TGTGCCAGCTCACCATGGGACAGGGGCTACGAGCAGTACTTC

V gene: TRBV7-2
J gene: TRBJ1-5
D gene: .
clone size: .
CDR3 protein: CASSLDSYSNQPQHF
CDR3 DNA: TGTGCCAGCAGCCTAGACTCTTATAGCAATCAGCCCCAGCATTTT

V gene: TRBV5-8
J gene: TRBJ1-5
D gene: .
clone size: .
CDR3 protein: CASSGRRYSNQPQHF
CDR3 DNA: TGTGCCAGCAGCGGCCGGAGATATAGCAATCAGCCCCAGCATTTT

V gene: TRBV5-1
J gene: TRBJ1-1
D gene: TRBD1
clone size: .
CDR3 protein: CASSPGQINTEAFF
CDR3 DNA: TGCGCCAGCAGCCCGGGACAGATTAACACTGAAGCTTTCTTT

V gene: TRBV7-2
J gene: TRBJ2-3
D gene: .
clone size: once
CDR3 protein: CASSFRLEDTQYF
CDR3 DNA: TGTGCCAGCAGCTTTCGACTAGAAGATACGCAGTATTTT

V gene: TRBV12-3/TRBV12-4
J gene: TRBJ1-5
D gene: .
clone size: .
CDR3 protein: CASSLSENQPQHF
CDR3 DNA: TGTGCCAGCAGTTTGTCAGAAAATCAGCCCCAGCATTTT

V gene: TRBV2
J gene: TRBJ1-5
D gene: .
clone size: .
CDR3 protein: CASGTDRNQPQHF
CDR3 DNA: TGTGCCAGCGGAACAGATCGCAATCAGCCCCAGCATTTT

V gene: TRBV7-2
J gene: TRBJ2-3
D gene: .
clone size: .
CDR3 protein: CASSLGPNNGNTQYF
CDR3 DNA: TGTGCCAGCAGCTTAGGACCCAACAACGGGAATACGCAGTATTTT

V gene: TRBV5-4
J gene: TRBJ2-1
D gene: TRBD2
clone size: .
CDR3 protein: CASSLASSGAYNEQFF
CDR3 DNA: TGTGCCAGCAGCTTGGCATCTAGCGGGGCATACAATGAGCAGTTCTTC

V gene: TRBV18
J gene: TRBJ1-4
D gene: .
clone size: .
CDR3 protein: CASSPQTLSAGGKLFF
CDR3 DNA: TGTGCCAGCTCACCCCAAACCCTAAGCGCCGGCGGAAAACTGTTTTTT

V gene: TRBV2
J gene: TRBJ2-7
D gene: TRBD2
clone size: .
CDR3 protein: CASRGSGISYEQYF
CDR3 DNA: TGTGCCAGCAGGGGTAGCGGGATATCCTACGAGCAGTACTTC

V gene: TRBV2
J gene: TRBJ2-3
D gene: TRBD2
clone size: once
CDR3 protein: CASSGTPLGLAPDTQYF
CDR3 DNA: TGTGCCAGCAGTGGAACACCCCTGGGACTAGCGCCCGATACGCAGTATTTT

V gene: TRBV2
J gene: TRBJ2-2
D gene: TRBD1
clone size: .
CDR3 protein: CASSDIGQGAAGELFF
CDR3 DNA: TGTGCCAGCAGTGATATAGGACAGGGGGCGGCCGGGGAGCTGTTTTTT

V gene: TRBV28
J gene: TRBJ1-4
D gene: .
clone size: .
CDR3 protein: CASTNTQPDEKLFF
CDR3 DNA: TGTGCCAGCACCAATACCCAACCGGATGAAAAACTGTTTTTT

V gene: TRBV30
J gene: TRBJ2-7
D gene: .
clone size: .
CDR3 protein: CAWSVEPGESYEQYF
CDR3 DNA: TGTGCCTGGAGTGTAGAGCCGGGAGAGTCCTACGAGCAGTACTTC

V gene: TRBV6-2/TRBV6-3
J gene: TRBJ2-2
D gene: TRBD2
clone size: .
CDR3 protein: CASSYSLAGGPDPTGELFF
CDR3 DNA: TGTGCCAGCAGTTACTCTCTAGCGGGGGGTCCTGACCCGACCGGGGAGCTGTTTTTT

V gene: TRBV25-1
J gene: TRBJ1-3
D gene: TRBD1
clone size: few
CDR3 protein: CASSVNRGQGNTIYF
CDR3 DNA: TGTGCCAGCAGTGTCAACAGGGGGCAAGGAAACACCATATATTTT

V gene: TRBV7-2
J gene: TRBJ2-1
D gene: .
clone size: .
CDR3 protein: CASSPSVSYNEQFF
CDR3 DNA: TGTGCCAGCAGCCCGAGCGTCTCCTACAATGAGCAGTTCTTC

V gene: TRBV9
J gene: TRBJ2-7
D gene: TRBD1
clone size: .
CDR3 protein: CASSVGQGASYEQYF
CDR3 DNA: TGTGCCAGCAGCGTCGGACAGGGGGCCTCCTACGAGCAGTACTTC

V gene: TRBV3-1/TRBV3-2
J gene: TRBJ1-5
D gene: TRBD1
clone size: .
CDR3 protein: CASSPGQGGNQPQHF
CDR3 DNA: TGTGCCAGCAGCCCAGGACAGGGTGGAAATCAGCCCCAGCATTTT

V gene: TRBV28
J gene: TRBJ1-4
D gene: .
clone size: once
CDR3 protein: CASSLSGLRGEKLFF
CDR3 DNA: TGTGCCAGCAGTTTATCCGGGCTCCGCGGGGAAAAACTGTTTTTT

V gene: TRBV7-8
J gene: TRBJ2-7
D gene: .
clone size: .
CDR3 protein: CASSPRGYEQYF
CDR3 DNA: TGTGCCAGCAGCCCGAGAGGCTACGAGCAGTACTTC

V gene: TRBV19
J gene: TRBJ1-1
D gene: .
clone size: .
CDR3 protein: CASNQNGRNTEAFF
CDR3 DNA: TGTGCCAGTAACCAAAACGGGAGAAACACTGAAGCTTTCTTT

V gene: TRBV7-9
J gene: TRBJ2-5
D gene: .
clone size: .
CDR3 protein: CASSLFNREETQYF
CDR3 DNA: TGTGCCAGCAGCTTATTTAACAGGGAAGAGACCCAGTACTTC

V gene: TRBV7-2
J gene: TRBJ1-1
D gene: .
clone size: .
CDR3 protein: CASSLGGPMNTEAFF
CDR3 DNA: TGTGCCAGCAGCTTAGGAGGCCCGATGAACACTGAAGCTTTCTTT

V gene: TRBV19
J gene: TRBJ1-4
D gene: .
clone size: .
CDR3 protein: CASSNRQVREKLFF
CDR3 DNA: TGTGCCAGTAGTAACCGACAGGTACGGGAAAAACTGTTTTTT